This TCR beta chain emerged from a study of beta chain features in type 1 diabetes. For this clone: Its antigen remains unknown.

Study-wide findings and caveats: All four CD4+ subsets from Type 1 diabetes patients carried moderately but significantly shorter TCRB CDR3s.

The authors reverse transcribed all of the isolated RNA, so sequencing captured expressed TCRB transcripts. TCRdb's copy holds only in-frame clones and misses some; the assay was immunoSEQ multiplex PCR. This sample has 40,000 to 55,000 clones, with approximately 40% found just once. The CDR3 covers 15 residues. Germline-derived CDR1 and CDR2 are SGDLS and YYNGEE. Trimming took off 5 bases at V and 0 bases at J, with 12 bases between the two ends. The sequencing input was stem cell memory CD4+ T cells from blood. The chain combines TRBV9 with TRBJ2-1; tentatively, D is TRBD1 (6 bases). The receptor was derived from a young man with type 1 diabetes. CDR3 loop: CASSGQSSSYNEQFF. Here the CDR3 DNA reads TGTGCCAGCAGTGGACAGTCGAGCTCCTACAATGAGCAGTTCTTC.